This is a list of T cell receptor beta chains from one sample in a study of patients and donors after allogeneic stem cell transplantation. One entry per CDR3 protein results from TCRdb running MiXCR on the RT-PCR reads. The sample contains approximately 170,000 distinct CDR3 sequences, 30% of which appear only once. Source material: blood, either unsorted or a sorted T cell fraction (not recorded which). These receptor sequences come from a human donor who was either an allogeneic HSCT recipient or a stem cell or donor lymphocyte infusion donor (not recorded which). It is not recorded whose cells these are; they may come from a transplant donor. CDR3s include the opening cysteine and the closing phenylalanine or tryptophan. D genes are given only for firm matches. Size values are once, few and many counts, or a class for expanded clones, and some rows have none.

>TRBJ2-7|-|once|TRBV20-1
CSATGLSYEQYF
TGCAGTGCCACCGGGCTCTCCTACGAGCAGTACTTC
>TRBJ2-5|-|few|TRBV27
CASSLWAAQETQYF
TGTGCCAGCAGTTTATGGGCGGCCCAAGAGACCCAGTACTTC
>TRBJ1-4|-|-|TRBV28
CASRTLEKLFF
TGTGCCAGCAGAACCTTAGAAAAACTGTTTTTT
>TRBJ2-1|TRBD1|-|TRBV27
CASRQGYNEQFF
TGTGCCAGCAGACAGGGGTACAATGAGCAGTTCTTC
>TRBJ2-7|-|few|TRBV7-9
CASSFTPYEQYF
TGTGCCAGCAGCTTCACCCCCTACGAGCAGTACTTC
>TRBJ2-7|TRBD1|few|TRBV6-5
CASSYFLPGQGTYEQYF
TGTGCCAGCAGTTACTTCCTCCCGGGACAGGGGACATACGAGCAGTACTTC
>TRBJ1-2|-|-|TRBV6-5
CASSYSIGGGGGYTF
TGTGCCAGCAGTTACTCGATCGGGGGAGGCGGCGGCTACACCTTC
>TRBJ2-1|-|-|TRBV7-9
CASSFGPYNEQFF
TGTGCCAGCAGCTTTGGTCCGTACAATGAGCAGTTCTTC
>TRBJ2-2|-|-|TRBV4-2
CASSSEGKRPNTGELFF
TGTGCCAGCAGCTCAGAGGGGAAGCGCCCGAACACCGGGGAGCTGTTTTTT
>TRBJ2-5|TRBD2|-|TRBV5-1
CASSSLRSGLAGVPETQYF
TGCGCCAGCAGCTCCCTAAGGAGTGGGCTAGCGGGAGTTCCAGAGACCCAGTACTTC
>TRBJ2-7|TRBD1|-|TRBV27
CASSLWGQPREQYF
TGTGCCAGCAGTTTATGGGGACAGCCTAGGGAGCAGTACTTC
>TRBJ1-4|TRBD1|-|TRBV29-1
CSVEDLRTGGEKLFF
TGCAGCGTTGAAGATCTTCGGACAGGGGGTGAAAAACTGTTTTTT
>TRBJ2-5|-|few|TRBV27
CASSLGAGLQETQYF
TGTGCCAGCAGTTTAGGGGCAGGATTACAAGAGACCCAGTACTTC
>TRBJ2-7|TRBD1|-|TRBV7-9
CASSPGQGISYEQYF
TGTGCCAGCAGCCCTGGACAGGGAATTTCCTACGAGCAGTACTTC
>TRBJ2-7|TRBD2|few|TRBV29-1
CSVELLAGYYEQYF
TGCAGCGTTGAACTCCTAGCGGGGTACTACGAGCAGTACTTC
>TRBJ1-4|-|many|TRBV12-3/TRBV12-4
CASGSLMGEKLFF
TGTGCCAGCGGGTCCCTGATGGGCGAAAAACTGTTTTTT
>TRBJ1-3|-|few|TRBV11-2
CASSLEGFMVAGNTIYF
TGTGCCAGCAGCTTAGAGGGCTTCATGGTCGCTGGAAACACCATATATTTT
>TRBJ2-1|-|many|TRBV9
CASSVGGGYNEQFF
TGTGCCAGCAGCGTAGGTGGGGGCTACAATGAGCAGTTCTTC
>TRBJ2-7|TRBD2|-|TRBV19
CASNGAGGDYEQYF
TGTGCCAGTAACGGAGCGGGAGGGGACTACGAGCAGTACTTC
>TRBJ2-7|TRBD2|-|TRBV12-3/TRBV12-4
CASSLRGRVKGEQYF
TGTGCCAGCAGTTTGCGCGGGAGGGTGAAGGGCGAGCAGTACTTC
>TRBJ1-2|-|few|TRBV15
CATSREPLGGYTF
TGTGCCACCAGCAGAGAACCCCTTGGGGGCTACACCTTC
>TRBJ1-6|TRBD1|-|TRBV27
CASTLQGAGSPLHF
TGTGCCAGCACCTTACAGGGGGCGGGATCACCCCTCCACTTT
>TRBJ1-1|-|many|TRBV7-8
CASSLSYPGAEAFF
TGTGCCAGCAGCTTATCGTACCCAGGAGCAGAAGCTTTCTTT
>TRBJ2-7|-|-|TRBV6-1
CASSIEGTYEQYF
TGTGCCAGCAGCATTGAGGGGACCTACGAGCAGTACTTC
>TRBJ1-1|-|-|TRBV28
CASSSPGLMNTEAFF
TGTGCCAGCAGTTCGCCAGGGTTGATGAACACTGAAGCTTTCTTT
>TRBJ2-5|-|-|TRBV5-1
CASSLRGSQETQYF
TGCGCCAGCAGCTTGAGGGGGTCACAAGAGACCCAGTACTTC
>TRBJ2-1|TRBD2|few|TRBV10-2
CASSRGGSVEQFF
TGCGCCAGCAGCCGGGGAGGGAGCGTTGAGCAGTTCTTC
>TRBJ2-2|-|-|TRBV19
CASSIWHPTGELFF
TGTGCCAGTAGTATTTGGCATCCCACCGGGGAGCTGTTTTTT
>TRBJ1-1|-|-|TRBV7-9
CASSLLFGTEAFF
TGTGCCAGCAGCTTACTGTTTGGTACTGAAGCTTTCTTT
>TRBJ2-1|TRBD1|few|TRBV10-3
CAISETGTGPYNEQFF
TGTGCCATCAGTGAGACCGGGACAGGACCCTACAATGAGCAGTTCTTC
>TRBJ1-2|TRBD1|-|TRBV9
CASTSPGGGYGYTF
TGTGCCAGCACCTCCCCAGGGGGCGGCTATGGCTACACCTTC
>TRBJ2-7|-|-|TRBV9
CASSVSTGAEQYF
TGTGCCAGCAGCGTATCCACGGGAGCCGAGCAGTACTTC
>TRBJ2-5|-|-|TRBV6-2/TRBV6-3
CASSYPAGREETQYF
TGTGCCAGCAGTTACCCCGCAGGCAGGGAAGAGACCCAGTACTTC
>TRBJ2-5|-|-|TRBV29-1
CSVEGMGETQYF
TGCAGCGTGGAGGGGATGGGAGAGACCCAGTACTTC
>TRBJ1-1|TRBD1|-|TRBV27
CAPDGGRGQVTRDTEAFF
TGTGCCCCTGACGGGGGAAGGGGACAGGTGACTCGGGACACTGAAGCTTTCTTT
>TRBJ2-1|-|few|TRBV5-1
CASSLVLVHNEQFF
TGCGCCAGCAGCTTGGTACTAGTCCACAATGAGCAGTTCTTC
>TRBJ1-1|-|few|TRBV10-3
CAISESVGGTEAFF
TGTGCCATCAGTGAGTCGGTGGGGGGCACTGAAGCTTTCTTT
>TRBJ2-5|-|-|TRBV9
CASSVEGAWETQYF
TGTGCCAGCAGCGTAGAAGGGGCCTGGGAGACCCAGTACTTC
>TRBJ2-5|TRBD1|-|TRBV12-3/TRBV12-4
CASSLKGPGQGQGYQETQYF
TGTGCCAGCAGTTTAAAGGGGCCGGGACAGGGCCAGGGGTACCAAGAGACCCAGTACTTC
>TRBJ1-5|-|few|TRBV5-5
CASSSNPGSNQPQHF
TGTGCCAGCAGCTCGAACCCGGGAAGCAATCAGCCCCAGCATTTT
>TRBJ2-7|TRBD2|-|TRBV4-3
CASSQDLGLADYEQYF
TGCGCCAGCAGCCAAGATCTAGGACTAGCGGACTACGAGCAGTACTTC
>TRBJ1-5|TRBD1|few|TRBV2
CASSPQGMEPQHF
TGTGCCAGCAGCCCACAGGGGATGGAGCCCCAGCATTTT
>TRBJ1-3|-|-|TRBV20-1
CSASLRAAGNTIYF
TGCAGTGCTTCCCTCCGGGCTGCTGGAAACACCATATATTTT
>TRBJ2-5|-|-|TRBV9
CASSPGGIGQGRETQYF
TGTGCCAGCAGCCCGGGGGGCATTGGGCAGGGGCGGGAGACCCAGTACTTC
>TRBJ2-7|-|-|TRBV5-1
CASSLSDVAYEQYF
TGCGCCAGCAGCTTATCGGACGTGGCCTACGAGCAGTACTTC
>TRBJ2-1|-|-|TRBV28
CASSGENRDPSYNEQFF
TGTGCCAGCAGTGGGGAGAACCGGGACCCCTCCTACAATGAGCAGTTCTTC
>TRBJ2-3|TRBD2|once|TRBV19
CASSMARLAADTQYF
TGTGCCAGTAGTATGGCCCGACTAGCGGCAGATACGCAGTATTTT
>TRBJ1-1|-|few|TRBV25-1
CASSEEQGWNTEAFF
TGTGCCAGCAGTGAGGAACAGGGCTGGAATACTGAAGCTTTCTTT
>TRBJ2-3|TRBD2|-|TRBV6-1
CASTATASGRDTDTQYF
TGTGCCAGCACCGCAACGGCTAGCGGGAGGGACACAGATACGCAGTATTTT
>TRBJ1-1|-|few|TRBV4-2
CASSPRTGGREGEAFF
TGTGCCAGCAGCCCCCGGACGGGGGGGCGTGAGGGTGAAGCTTTCTTT
>TRBJ2-7|-|-|TRBV12-3/TRBV12-4
CASSTGPHEQYF
TGTGCCAGCAGTACGGGACCCCACGAGCAGTACTTC